This T cell receptor (beta chain) was recovered during a study of CD8 T cells in Susac syndrome. Germline V gene lookup returns CDR1 DFQATT and CDR2 SNEGSKA (reference sequence). This CDR3 region has 13 residues. J was trimmed by 3 bases and V by 7 bases; bases with no gene match: 5. It was with random hexamers that about 0.45 to 1 ug RNA was reverse transcribed. It was immunoSEQ multiplex PCR that amplified TCR beta CDR3 across 54 Vbeta and 13 Jbeta. TCRdb reprocessed the immunoSEQ multiplex PCR reads via MiXCR and lists one record per CDR3 protein. The sample contains 150,000 or so distinct CDR3 sequences, 93% of which appear only once. Sequencing of TCR beta covered CD8+ and CD4+ T cells obtained from blood. The control group consisted of healthy donors matched for age and sex. Negative isolation was used for CD8+ and CD4+ T cells, and FACS enrichment was applied to TEMRA cells.

The sample consisted of CD4+ T cells from PBMCs. The chain recombines TRBV20-1 with TRBJ1-5, with 8 bases identical to TRBD1. The TCR originated in a human donor in good health. CDR3 region: CSGTRGPNQPQHF. The CDR3 coding sequence is TGCAGTGGAACCAGGGGGCCCAATCAGCCCCAGCATTTT.